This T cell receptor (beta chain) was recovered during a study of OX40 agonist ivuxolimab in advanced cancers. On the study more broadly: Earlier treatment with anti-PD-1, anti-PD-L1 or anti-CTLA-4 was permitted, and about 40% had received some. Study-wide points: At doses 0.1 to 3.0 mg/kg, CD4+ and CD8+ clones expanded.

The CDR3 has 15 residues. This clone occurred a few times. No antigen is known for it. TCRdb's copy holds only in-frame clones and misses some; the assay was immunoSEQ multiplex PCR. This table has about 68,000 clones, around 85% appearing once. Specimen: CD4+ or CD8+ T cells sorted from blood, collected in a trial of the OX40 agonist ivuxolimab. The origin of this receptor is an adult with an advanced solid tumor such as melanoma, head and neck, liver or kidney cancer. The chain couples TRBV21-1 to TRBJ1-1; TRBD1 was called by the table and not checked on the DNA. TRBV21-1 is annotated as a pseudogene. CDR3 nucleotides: TGTGCCAGCAGCAATCGGACAGGGGAGCACACTGAAGCTTTCTTT. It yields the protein CASSNRTGEHTEAFF.